This T cell receptor (beta chain) came from a study of response to subunit inactivated influenza vaccine. From the RT-PCR reads, TCRdb called clonotypes with MiXCR, one entry per CDR3 protein. Of approximately 300,000 distinct CDR3 sequences in the sample, around 22% are singletons; the top ten hold 10%. This clonotype has a single count. Its matching antigen is unknown. CDR1 and CDR2 (germline): SGHNT, YYREEE (reference sequence). V lost 1 base and J lost 8; bases outside the gene matches: 6. The CDR3 consists of 16 residues. Whole-study results and caveats: Authors suggested seasonal influenza vaccinations each recruit few new T cells.

The chain recombines TRBV5-4 with TRBJ2-1; 13 bases line up with TRBD2. The TCR sequence derives from a man aged 50 to 75 who received an inactivated influenza vaccine. This material consisted of PBMCs from blood, taken roughly 20 months after vaccination. The chain's CDR3 is CASSLLAGLAGYEQFF. As DNA, the CDR3 is TGTGCCAGCAGCTTGTTGGCGGGACTAGCGGGGTATGAGCAGTTCTTC.